The 8 T cell receptor beta chains below all came from one sample that was sequenced in a study of beta chain features in type 1 diabetes (dated by TCRdb to 2017 to 2018). Libraries came from the immunoSEQ multiplex PCR assay. The High Capacity cDNA Reverse Transcription Kit was used to reverse transcribe all of the isolated RNA, meaning that expressed TCRB transcripts were what got sequenced. Held by TCRdb, this immuneACCESS table contains in-frame sequences only and omits some clones. Under half of the omission traces to an unresolved V gene where checked; the cause of the rest is unknown. A total of hundreds of thousands of clones appear in this sample, 25% to 35% of them only once. Around 0.065% of the sample goes to the ten largest clones. The sample taken for sequencing was naive CD4+ T cells from blood. Sample cell subset or site, as interpreted from the label and publication: true naive CD4+ T cells. Every receptor here comes from a man between 18 and 29 years old in good health.

This clone was counted a few times. V and J are TRBV7-6 and TRBJ2-1; 8 bases are shared with TRBD1. The CDR3 covers 15 residues. V dropped 5 bases and J dropped 3; count of bases not matched to a gene: 6. Germline values: CDR1 SGHVS, CDR2 FNYEAQ. The CDR3 region has the DNA TGTGCCAGCAGCCAGCTGGGACAGGTCTACAATGAGCAGTTCTTC. This encodes CASSQLGQVYNEQFF.

This clone was observed a handful of times. The J gene is TRBJ1-2, the V gene TRBV30, with 11 positions matching TRBD1. This CDR3 region has 14 residues. Germline V lookup: CDR1 GTSNPN, CDR2 SVGIG (reference sequence). V lost 4 bases, J lost 5 bases, and 6 bases stayed unmatched. The CDR3 sequence: CAWTRDRGAYGYTF. The CDR3 DNA reads TGTGCCTGGACGCGGGACAGGGGGGCTTATGGCTACACCTTC.

This clone was seen a handful of times. The chain joins TRBV25-1 to TRBJ1-2, with TRBD1 matching over 9 bases. The V segment lost 5 bases and the J segment 6 bases; nucleotides outside the gene matches: 7. The CDR3 extends over 14 amino acids. Germline V gene lookup returns CDR1 MGHDK and CDR2 SYGVNS. The CDR3 loop reads CASSTPGQGHGYTF. The DNA for the CDR3 is TGTGCCAGCAGTACTCCGGGACAGGGACATGGCTACACCTTC.

V is TRBV29-1 and J is TRBJ2-3; 8 bases are a match to TRBD1. Germline V gene data show CDR1 as SQVTM and CDR2 as ANQGSEA. This CDR3 has 13 amino acids. V trimming: 8 bases; J trimming: 5 bases; junction bases outside the gene matches: 9. CDR3 residues: CSTDRGGEDTQYF. The DNA for the CDR3 is TGCAGCACTGACAGGGGCGGGGAAGATACGCAGTATTTT.

This clone was seen a few times. The chain carries TRBV29-1 and TRBJ1-1; the D gene is possibly TRBD1 (6 bases). The CDR3 is 14 amino acids. V lost 4 bases and J 0 bases, leaving 12 bases between the germline ends. The germline CDR1 and CDR2 sequences are SQVTM and ANQGSEA. CDR3 sequence (DNA): TGCAGCGTTGCACAGGGAGGAATGAACACTGAAGCTTTCTTT. Its protein is CSVAQGGMNTEAFF.

The sample holds a few counts of this clone. This chain joins TRBV30 and TRBJ2-7; 12 positions agree with TRBD2. This CDR3 is built from 13 residues. The germline gives CDR1 GTSNPN, CDR2 SVGIG (reference sequence). With 3 bases clipped from V and 6 bases from J, the junction kept 3 bases outside the gene matches. CDR3 bases: TGTGCCTGGAGGACTAGCGGGGGAAGCGAGCAGTACTTC. Its protein is CAWRTSGGSEQYF.

The V and J genes are TRBV11-2 and TRBJ2-1, with D perhaps matching TRBD2 (6 bases). V lost 2 bases and J 2 bases, leaving 10 bases between the germline ends. The germline CDR1 and CDR2 sequences are SGHAT and FQNNGV. This CDR3 spans 15 amino acids. Written as DNA, the CDR3 is TGTGCCAGCAGCTTACAGCGGGCAACCTACAATGAGCAGTTCTTC. This gives the protein CASSLQRATYNEQFF.

The V and J genes are TRBV28 and TRBJ2-1; 9 bases match TRBD1. Trimming removed 2 bases from V and 12 bases from J; junction bases left unmatched: 11. Germline V gives CDR1 MDHEN, CDR2 SYDVKM. CDR3 length: 15 amino acids. The CDR3 bases are TGTGCCAGCAGTTTAATCCCGGGACAGGGACAGCGGCAGTTCTTC. Protein: CASSLIPGQGQRQFF.